This T cell receptor (beta chain) was retrieved from a study of T-cell reconstitution after alpha-beta-depleted transplantation in children. The study, taken as a whole, reports: Diversity of TCRbeta at day 60 was high in some patients, arising from surviving recipient T cells and thymic progenitors. Newly generated T cells supplied most T-cell counts and diversity one year post-transplant. Reportedly, alpha-beta T cells present about two months post-transplant originated from several hundred expanded clones of graft origin.

During its preparation, the TCRbeta library received unique molecular identifiers. TCRdb reprocessed the PCR reads via MiXCR and lists one record per CDR3 protein. The table includes just under 350,000 distinct CDR3 sequences, roughly 16% detected once. Germline CDR1 WSHSY, CDR2 SAAADI. There are 17 residues in the CDR3. V dropped 3 bases and J dropped 7; count of bases not matched to a gene: 15. As for this clonotype: What it binds is unknown.

This material consisted of PBMCs, mostly from graft donor cells, taken 360 days after TCRalphabeta/CD19-depleted stem cell transplant. This receptor was obtained from a male patient between 2 and 9 years old who had a stem cell transplant for acute lymphoblastic leukemia, so the T cells may come from the graft donor. The chain combines TRBV10-2 with TRBJ2-1; 7 bases align to TRBD2. The CDR3: CASSDRSLAVVANEQFF. Here the CDR3 DNA reads TGCGCCAGCAGTGATAGGTCCCTAGCGGTCGTGGCAAATGAGCAGTTCTTC.